A selection of T cell receptor beta chains follows, all from one sample in a study of radiation and T cells in renal cell carcinoma. Clones were sequenced by immunoSEQ multiplex PCR, and TCRdb holds only the in-frame ones, with some missing. The sample consists of 70,000 to 100,000 clones, around 86% of them appearing once. Sample: blood, taken from a patient whose treatment included radiotherapy and nephrectomy. The receptors originated from a woman aged 45-59 years with renal cell carcinoma. CDR3s include the opening cysteine and the closing phenylalanine or tryptophan. A D gene is named only where the DNA matches it firmly. Expanded clones are given a class, and other clones once, few, many or no size at all.

>TRBV5-1|NA|NA|TRBJ1-1
CASSFSLRGDEAFF
TGCGCCAGCAGCTTCTCGTTAAGGGGCGATGAAGCTTTCTTT
>TRBV6-1|TRBD2|NA|TRBJ2-7
CASSGPSGGGEQYF
TGTGCCAGCAGTGGCCCTAGCGGGGGTGGGGAGCAGTACTTC
>TRBV30|NA|NA|TRBJ2-2
CAHKLFNTGELFF
TGTGCCCACAAGTTGTTTAACACCGGGGAGCTGTTTTTT
>TRBV4-1|NA|NA|TRBJ1-6
CASSQEIGPRPLKF
TGCGCCAGCAGCCAAGAAATAGGGCCGCGCCCTTTGAAGTTT
>TRBV6-1|TRBD1|NA|TRBJ1-6
CASSVRDRTNSPLHF
TGTGCCAGCAGTGTTCGGGACAGGACAAATTCACCCCTCCACTTT
>TRBV2|TRBD1|NA|TRBJ1-3
CASRPGTASGNTIYF
TGTGCCAGCAGACCCGGGACAGCCTCTGGAAACACCATATATTTT
>TRBV6-1|TRBD1|few|TRBJ1-1
CASSAQGIGLNTEAFF
TGTGCCAGCAGTGCACAGGGGATAGGTTTGAACACTGAAGCTTTCTTT
>TRBV18|TRBD1|few|TRBJ1-6
CASSPTGQLNSPLHF
TGTGCCAGCTCACCCACGGGACAGCTGAATTCACCCCTCCACTTT
>TRBV6-6|NA|NA|TRBJ1-5
CASGEQGSGQPQHF
TGTGCCAGCGGGGAACAGGGATCAGGACAGCCCCAGCATTTT
>TRBV15|TRBD1|NA|TRBJ2-7
CATSSPFGTVPYEQYF
TGTGCCACCAGCAGCCCCTTCGGGACAGTACCCTACGAGCAGTACTTC
>TRBV11-2|TRBD2|NA|TRBJ2-3
CASTPLAGVTDTQYF
TGTGCCAGCACCCCACTAGCGGGGGTCACAGATACGCAGTATTTT
>TRBV7-2|NA|NA|TRBJ1-4
CASSPQPSEKLFF
TGTGCCAGCAGCCCCCAACCGTCTGAAAAACTGTTTTTT
>TRBV5-4|TRBD1|NA|TRBJ2-5
CASSLAVGTGAHQYF
TGTGCCAGCAGCTTGGCCGTAGGGACAGGGGCTCACCAGTACTTC
>TRBV14|NA|NA|TRBJ2-3
CASSQTTSTDTQYF
TGTGCCAGCAGCCAGACTACTAGCACAGATACGCAGTATTTT
>TRBV7-2|NA|NA|TRBJ2-2
CASSFVRVENGELFF
TGTGCCAGCAGCTTCGTCAGGGTGGAAAACGGGGAGCTGTTTTTT
>TRBV30|TRBD2|NA|TRBJ2-7
CAWSAGGDSYEQYF
TGTGCCTGGAGCGCGGGGGGGGATTCCTACGAGCAGTACTTC
>TRBV11-1|TRBD2|NA|TRBJ2-1
CASSRKRTSGSYNEQFF
TGTGCCAGCAGCCGCAAACGGACTAGCGGAAGCTACAATGAGCAGTTCTTC
>TRBV5-6|NA|NA|TRBJ1-1
CASSLGGGNTEAFF
TGTGCCAGCAGCTTGGGTGGCGGGAACACTGAAGCTTTCTTT
>TRBV7-9|TRBD1|few|TRBJ1-1
CASSRQGSNTEAFF
TGTGCCAGCAGCCGACAGGGCTCGAACACTGAAGCTTTCTTT
>TRBV7-2|TRBD1|NA|TRBJ1-4
CASQQGFNEKLFF
TGTGCCAGCCAACAGGGGTTTAATGAAAAACTGTTTTTT
>TRBV5-1|NA|NA|TRBJ1-4
CASSLEGPNEKLFF
TGCGCCAGCAGCTTGGAAGGGCCTAATGAAAAACTGTTTTTT
>TRBV11-1|TRBD1|NA|TRBJ1-1
CASSLDRGNTEAFF
TGTGCCAGCAGCTTAGACAGGGGGAACACTGAAGCTTTCTTT